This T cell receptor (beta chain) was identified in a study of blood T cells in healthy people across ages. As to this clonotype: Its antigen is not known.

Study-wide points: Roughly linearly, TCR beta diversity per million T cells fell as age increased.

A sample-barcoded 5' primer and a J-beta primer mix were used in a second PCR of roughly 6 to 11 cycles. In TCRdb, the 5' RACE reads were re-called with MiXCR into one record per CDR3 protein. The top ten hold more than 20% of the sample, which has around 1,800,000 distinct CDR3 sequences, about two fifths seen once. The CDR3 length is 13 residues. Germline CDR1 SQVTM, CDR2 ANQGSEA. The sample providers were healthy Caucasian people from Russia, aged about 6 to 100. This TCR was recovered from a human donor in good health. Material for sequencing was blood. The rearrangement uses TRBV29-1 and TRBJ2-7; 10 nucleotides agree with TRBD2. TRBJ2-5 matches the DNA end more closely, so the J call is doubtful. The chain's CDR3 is CSVDSSGGETQYF. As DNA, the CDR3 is TGCAGCGTTGATTCTAGCGGGGGAGAGACCCAGTACTTC.